This TCR beta chain was found in a study of identical twins. General study results and limits: The models systematically underestimated how much out-of-frame TCR alpha was shared in monozygotic twins. These conclusions were based on statistical analysis (cross-sectional, not following the same donors).

TCRdb itself ran the 5' RACE reads through MiXCR, one entry per CDR3 protein. The sample has approximately 550,000 distinct CDR3 sequences; around 22% are singletons. This clonotype has only a few counts. The antigen remains unidentified. The germline V gene has CDR1 MNHNS and CDR2 SASEGT. The CDR3 is 15 residues long. V dropped 5 bases and J dropped 7 bases, with 15 bases sitting between them. These data were also filed under a second study, of yellow fever vaccine responses in identical twins.

This sequence was found in a woman aged 18-35 years in good health. The sample consisted of CD4+ T cells sorted from blood. The chain combines TRBV6-1 with TRBJ1-6; D is uncertain. The CDR3 sequence: CASSTLDGPNSPLHF. The CDR3 region has the DNA TGTGCCAGCAGTACCCTTGACGGCCCGAATTCACCCCTCCACTTT.